This T cell receptor (beta chain) stems from a study of CD8+ T cells in alopecia areata. At the level of the study: Treated patients were given 5 to 10 mg oral tofacitinib twice daily. Regarding the study as a whole: Unlike in mice, where it was clearer, TCR sharing across patients was less clear, possibly HLA-related.

Extracted RNA was reverse transcribed, and the resulting cDNA served as sequencing template. Profiling relied on immunoSEQ multiplex PCR, and the TCRdb table lists in-frame clones only, not all of them. This table holds under 70,000 clones, about 96% found once. The CDR3 totals 16 residues. The germline gives CDR1 SGHDN, CDR2 FVKESK. Trimming pared 0 bases from V and 1 base from J, leaving 10 bases between. Samples from alopecia areata patients were lesional scalp punch biopsies and peripheral blood. PBMCs served as the source from which CD4+ and CD8+ T cells were sorted. The sample holds a few counts of this clone. Antigen: not known.

Source: CD8+ T cells sorted from blood, taken at week 0. The sequence came from a human donor with alopecia areata. The V and J genes are TRBV14 and TRBJ2-4, with D perhaps matching TRBD1 (6 bases). CDR3 coding DNA: TGTGCCAGCAGCCAAGATTTGGGGGCCGCCAAAAACATTCAGTACTTC. Its translation is CASSQDLGAAKNIQYF. The whole variable domain, filled in from reference TRBV14 and TRBJ2-4, reads EAGVTQFPSHSVIEKGQTVTLRCDPISGHDNLYWYRRVMGKEIKFLLHFVKESKQDESGMPNNRFLAERTGGTYSTLKVQPAELEDSGVYFCASSQDLGAAKNIQYFGAGTRLSVL.